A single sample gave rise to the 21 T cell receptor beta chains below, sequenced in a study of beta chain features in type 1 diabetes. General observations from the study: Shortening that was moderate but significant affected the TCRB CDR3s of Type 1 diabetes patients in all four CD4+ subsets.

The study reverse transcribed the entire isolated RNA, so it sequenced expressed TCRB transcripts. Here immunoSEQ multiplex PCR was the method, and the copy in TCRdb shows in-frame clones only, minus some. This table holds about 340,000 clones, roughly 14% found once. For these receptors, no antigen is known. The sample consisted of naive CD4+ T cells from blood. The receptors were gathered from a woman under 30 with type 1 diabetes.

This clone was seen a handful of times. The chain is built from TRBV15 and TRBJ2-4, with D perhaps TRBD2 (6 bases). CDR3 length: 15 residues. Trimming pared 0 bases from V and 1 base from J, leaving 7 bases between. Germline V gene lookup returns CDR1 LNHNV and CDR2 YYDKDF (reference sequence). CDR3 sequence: CATSRDGGAKNIQYF. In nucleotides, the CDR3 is TGTGCCACCAGCAGAGACGGAGGGGCCAAAAACATTCAGTACTTC.

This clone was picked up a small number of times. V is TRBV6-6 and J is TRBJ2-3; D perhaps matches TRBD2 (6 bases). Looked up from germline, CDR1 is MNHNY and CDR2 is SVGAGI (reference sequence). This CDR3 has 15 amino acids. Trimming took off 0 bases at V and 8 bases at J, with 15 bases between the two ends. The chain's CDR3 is CASSYSPGSRATQYF. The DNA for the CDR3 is TGTGCCAGCAGTTACTCGCCCGGGAGTAGGGCTACGCAGTATTTT.

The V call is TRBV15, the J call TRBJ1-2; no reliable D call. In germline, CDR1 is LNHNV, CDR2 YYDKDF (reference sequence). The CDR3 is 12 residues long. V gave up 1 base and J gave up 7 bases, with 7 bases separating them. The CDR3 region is CATSRVEGGYTF. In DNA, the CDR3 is TGTGCCACCAGCAGAGTAGAGGGTGGCTACACCTTC.

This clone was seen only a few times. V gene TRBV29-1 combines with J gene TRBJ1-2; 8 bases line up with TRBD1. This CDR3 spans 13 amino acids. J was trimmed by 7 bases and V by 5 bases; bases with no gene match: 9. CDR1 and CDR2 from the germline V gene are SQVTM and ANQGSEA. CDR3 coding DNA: TGCAGCGTTCGCCGGGACAGGAGGAGTGGCTACACCTTC. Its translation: CSVRRDRRSGYTF.

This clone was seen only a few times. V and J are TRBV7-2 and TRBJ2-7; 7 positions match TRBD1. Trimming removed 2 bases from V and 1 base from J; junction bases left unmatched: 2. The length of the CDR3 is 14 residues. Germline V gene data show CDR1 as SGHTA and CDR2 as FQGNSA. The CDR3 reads CASSLRDRSYEQYV. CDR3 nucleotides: TGTGCCAGCAGCTTACGGGACAGATCCTACGAGCAGTACGTC.

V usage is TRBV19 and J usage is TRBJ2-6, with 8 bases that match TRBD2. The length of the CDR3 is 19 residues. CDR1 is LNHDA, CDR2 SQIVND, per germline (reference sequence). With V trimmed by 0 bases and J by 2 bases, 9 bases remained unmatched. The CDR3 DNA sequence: TGTGCCAGTAGTATAGACGTCCCGGGACTAGTGACTGGGGCCAACGTCCTGACTTTC. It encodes CASSIDVPGLVTGANVLTF.

CDR3 DNA sequence: TGTGCCAGCAGCTTAGCAACTAGAACCTACAATGAGCAGTTCTTC. It specifies CASSLATRTYNEQFF. The rearrangement links TRBV7-2 to TRBJ2-1; possible D gene TRBD2, 5 bases. V was trimmed by 0 bases and J by 2 bases, leaving 8 bases between them. CDR3 size: 15 residues. Germline V gene data show CDR1 as SGHTA and CDR2 as FQGNSA.

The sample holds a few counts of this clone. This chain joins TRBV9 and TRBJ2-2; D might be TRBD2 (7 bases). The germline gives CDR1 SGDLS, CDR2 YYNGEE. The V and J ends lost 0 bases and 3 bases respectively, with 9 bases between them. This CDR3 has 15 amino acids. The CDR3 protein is CASSVAGGDTGELFF. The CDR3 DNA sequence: TGTGCCAGCAGCGTAGCGGGGGGCGACACCGGGGAGCTGTTTTTT. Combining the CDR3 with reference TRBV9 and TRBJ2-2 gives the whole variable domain DSGVTQTPKHLITATGQRVTLRCSPRSGDLSVYWYQQSLDQGLQFLIQYYNGEERAKGNILERFSAQQFPDLHSELNLSSLELGDSALYFCASSVAGGDTGELFFGEGSRLTVL.

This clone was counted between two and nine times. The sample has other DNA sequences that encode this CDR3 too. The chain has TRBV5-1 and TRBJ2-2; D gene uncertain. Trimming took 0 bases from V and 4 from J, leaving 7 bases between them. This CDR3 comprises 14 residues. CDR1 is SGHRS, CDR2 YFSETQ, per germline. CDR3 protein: CASSLGQITGELFF. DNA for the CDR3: TGCGCCAGCAGCTTGGGGCAGATCACCGGGGAGCTGTTTTTT.

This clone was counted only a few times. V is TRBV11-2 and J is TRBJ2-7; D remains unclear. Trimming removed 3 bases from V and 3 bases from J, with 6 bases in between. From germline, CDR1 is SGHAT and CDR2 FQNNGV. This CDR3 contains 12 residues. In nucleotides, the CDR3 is TGTGCCAGCAGCTTTGAGGACTACGAGCAGTACGTC. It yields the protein CASSFEDYEQYV.

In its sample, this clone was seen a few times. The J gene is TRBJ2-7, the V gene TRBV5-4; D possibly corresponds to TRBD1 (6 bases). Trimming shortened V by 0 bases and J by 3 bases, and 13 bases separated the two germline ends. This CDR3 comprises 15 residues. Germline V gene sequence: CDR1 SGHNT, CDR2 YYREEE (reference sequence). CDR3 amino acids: CASSLAGQGIYEQYF. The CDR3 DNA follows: TGTGCCAGCAGCTTGGCGGGGCAGGGGATCTACGAGCAGTACTTC.

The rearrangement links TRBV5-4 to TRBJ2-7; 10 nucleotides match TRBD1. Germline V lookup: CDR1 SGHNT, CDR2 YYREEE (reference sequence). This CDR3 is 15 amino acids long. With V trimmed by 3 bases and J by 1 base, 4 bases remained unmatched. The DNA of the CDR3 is TGTGCCAGCAGCTGGGACAGGGGATTGTCCTACGAGCAGTACTTC. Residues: CASSWDRGLSYEQYF.

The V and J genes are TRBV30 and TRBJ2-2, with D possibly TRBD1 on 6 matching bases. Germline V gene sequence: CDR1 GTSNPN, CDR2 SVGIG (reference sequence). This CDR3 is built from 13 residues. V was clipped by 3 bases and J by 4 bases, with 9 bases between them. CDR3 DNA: TGTGCCTGGAGGGCACAGGGCACCGGGGAGCTGTTTTTT. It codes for CAWRAQGTGELFF.

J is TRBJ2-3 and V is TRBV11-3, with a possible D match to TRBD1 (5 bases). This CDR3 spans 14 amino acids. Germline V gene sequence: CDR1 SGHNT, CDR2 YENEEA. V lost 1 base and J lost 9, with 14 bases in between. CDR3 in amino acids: CASSLGDAWGTQYF. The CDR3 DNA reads TGTGCCAGCAGCTTAGGAGACGCGTGGGGCACGCAGTATTTT. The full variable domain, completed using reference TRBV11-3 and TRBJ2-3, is EAGVVQSPRYKIIEKKQPVAFWCNPISGHNTLYWYLQNLGQGPELLIRYENEEAVDDSQLPKDRFSAERLKGVDSTLKIQPAELGDSAVYLCASSLGDAWGTQYFGPGTRLTVL.

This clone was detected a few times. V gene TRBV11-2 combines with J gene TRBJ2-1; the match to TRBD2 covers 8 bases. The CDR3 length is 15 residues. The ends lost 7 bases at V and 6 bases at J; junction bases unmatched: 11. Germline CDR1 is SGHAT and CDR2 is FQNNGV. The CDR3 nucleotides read TGTGCCAGCACCCGGCCTCCAGCGGGAGCCAATGAGCAGTTCTTC. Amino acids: CASTRPPAGANEQFF.

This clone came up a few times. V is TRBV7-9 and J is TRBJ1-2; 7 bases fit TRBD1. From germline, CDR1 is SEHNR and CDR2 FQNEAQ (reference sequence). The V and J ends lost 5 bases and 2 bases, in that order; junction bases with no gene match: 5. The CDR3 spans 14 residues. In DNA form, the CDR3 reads TGTGCCAGCAGCCCCAGGACAGGCAACTATGGCTACACCTTC. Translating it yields CASSPRTGNYGYTF.

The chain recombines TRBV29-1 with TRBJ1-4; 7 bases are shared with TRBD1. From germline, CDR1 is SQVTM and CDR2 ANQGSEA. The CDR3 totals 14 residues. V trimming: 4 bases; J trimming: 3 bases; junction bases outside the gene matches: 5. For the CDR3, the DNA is TGCAGCGTTGGTTGGGGACAGCCTAATGAAAAACTGTTTTTT. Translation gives CSVGWGQPNEKLFF. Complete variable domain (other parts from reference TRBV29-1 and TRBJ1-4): SAVISQKPSRDICQRGTSLTIQCQVDSQVTMMFWYRQQPGQSLTLIATANQGSEATYESGFVIDKFPISRPNLTFSTLTVSNMSPEDSSIYLCSVGWGQPNEKLFFGSGTQLSVL.

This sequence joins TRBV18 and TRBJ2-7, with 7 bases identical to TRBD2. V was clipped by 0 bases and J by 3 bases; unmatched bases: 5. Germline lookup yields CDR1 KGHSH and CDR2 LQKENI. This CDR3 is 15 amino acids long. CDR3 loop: CASSPPAGRNYEQYF. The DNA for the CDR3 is TGTGCCAGCTCACCACCAGCGGGAAGAAACTACGAGCAGTACTTC.

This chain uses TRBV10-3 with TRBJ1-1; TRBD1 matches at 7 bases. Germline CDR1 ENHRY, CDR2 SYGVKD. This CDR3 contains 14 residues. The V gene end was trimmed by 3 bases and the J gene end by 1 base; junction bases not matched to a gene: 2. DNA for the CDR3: TGTGCCATCAGTGAAAGGACAGGGAACACTGAAGCTTTCTTT. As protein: CAISERTGNTEAFF.

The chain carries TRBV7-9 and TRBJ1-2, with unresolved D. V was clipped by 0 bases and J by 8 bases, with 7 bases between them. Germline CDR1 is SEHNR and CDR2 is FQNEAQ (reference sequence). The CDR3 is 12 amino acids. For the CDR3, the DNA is TGTGCCAGCAGCTTAGCCCCGGGAGGCTACACCTTC. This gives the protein CASSLAPGGYTF.

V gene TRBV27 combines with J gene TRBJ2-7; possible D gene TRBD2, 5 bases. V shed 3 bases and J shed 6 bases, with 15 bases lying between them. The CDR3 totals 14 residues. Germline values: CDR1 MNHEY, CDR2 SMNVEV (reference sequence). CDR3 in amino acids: CASSFGTGSGEQYF. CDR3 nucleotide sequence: TGTGCCAGCAGTTTTGGTACGGGATCGGGCGAGCAGTACTTC.